This record covers a single TCR beta chain. This sample was taken from a study of PD-L1 blockade in urothelial cancer. Study at large: Bladder-origin urothelial cancer in males covered about 90% of the roughly 30 patients. The number of prior chemotherapy regimens per patient was 0 to 3. T cells were recovered from blood samples at a median of approximately 150,000.

Profiling relied on immunoSEQ multiplex PCR, and the TCRdb table lists in-frame clones only, not all of them. This repertoire shows 130,000 or so clones, 65% to 85% found once; its top ten account for roughly 3.5%. With 3 bases removed from V and 0 bases from J, the gap between germline ends came to 12 bases. This CDR3 has 15 amino acids. Germline V gene data show CDR1 as SGDLS and CDR2 as YYNGEE. As to time point: pretreatment peripheral blood. It was locally advanced or metastatic urothelial carcinoma that patients had. The source material was PBMCs, sampled around atezolizumab (anti-PD-L1) treatment. This clonotype originated in a man aged 50 to 60 with urothelial cancer. This rearrangement joins TRBV9 to TRBJ1-2; D possibly corresponds to TRBD1 (6 bases). CDR3 protein: CASSALQGANYGYTF. The CDR3, as DNA: TGTGCCAGCAGCGCTTTACAGGGCGCTAACTATGGCTACACCTTC.